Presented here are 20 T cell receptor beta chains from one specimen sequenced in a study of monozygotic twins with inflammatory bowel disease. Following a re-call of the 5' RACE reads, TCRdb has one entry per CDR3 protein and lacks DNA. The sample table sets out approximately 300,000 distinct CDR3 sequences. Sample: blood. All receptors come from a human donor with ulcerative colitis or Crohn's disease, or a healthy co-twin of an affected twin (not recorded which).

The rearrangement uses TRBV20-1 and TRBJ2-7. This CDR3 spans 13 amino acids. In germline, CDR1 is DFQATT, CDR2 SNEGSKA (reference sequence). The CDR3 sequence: CSASYLFGYEQYF.

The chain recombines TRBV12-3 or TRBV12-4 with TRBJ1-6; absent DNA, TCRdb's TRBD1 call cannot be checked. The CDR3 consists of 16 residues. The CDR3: CASSLWGSSYNSPLHF.

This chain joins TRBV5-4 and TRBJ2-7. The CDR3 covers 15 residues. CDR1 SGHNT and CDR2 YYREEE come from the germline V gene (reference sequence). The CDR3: CASSLWGRSSYEQYF.

This CDR3 reads CASSLPPRELFF. The rearrangement links TRBV12-3 or TRBV12-4 to TRBJ2-2. The CDR3 is made up of 12 amino acids.

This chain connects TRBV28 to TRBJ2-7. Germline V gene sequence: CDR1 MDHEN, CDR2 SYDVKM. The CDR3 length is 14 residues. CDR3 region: CASKSAGKSYEQYF.

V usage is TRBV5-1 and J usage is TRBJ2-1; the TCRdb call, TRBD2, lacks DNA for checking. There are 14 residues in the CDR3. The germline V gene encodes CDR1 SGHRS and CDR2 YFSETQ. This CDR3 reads CASSLGGTDNEQFF.

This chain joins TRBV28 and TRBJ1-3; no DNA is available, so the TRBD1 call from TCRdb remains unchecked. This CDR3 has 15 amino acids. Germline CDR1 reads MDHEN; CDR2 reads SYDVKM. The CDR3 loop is CASAEVTGLGNTIYF. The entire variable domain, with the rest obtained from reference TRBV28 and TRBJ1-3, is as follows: DVKVTQSSRYLVKRTGEKVFLECVQDMDHENMFWYRQDPGLGLRLIYFSYDVKMKEKGDIPEGYSVSREKKERFSLILESASTNQTSMYLCASAEVTGLGNTIYFGEGSWLTVV.

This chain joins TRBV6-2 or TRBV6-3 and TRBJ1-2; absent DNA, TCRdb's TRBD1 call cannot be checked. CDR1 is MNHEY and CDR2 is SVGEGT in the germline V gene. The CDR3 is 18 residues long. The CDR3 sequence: CASSPTYGSQKRRKGYTF.

CDR3 in amino acids: CASSPLGDTEAFF. This sequence joins TRBV18 and TRBJ1-1. Germline lookup yields CDR1 KGHSH and CDR2 LQKENI. The CDR3 has 13 amino acids.

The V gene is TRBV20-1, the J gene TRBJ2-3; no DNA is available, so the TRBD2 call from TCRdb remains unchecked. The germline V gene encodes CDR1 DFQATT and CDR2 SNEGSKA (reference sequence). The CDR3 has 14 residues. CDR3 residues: CSQSRTSGRRAQYF.

CDR3 loop: CASSGATGEQYF. The chain combines TRBV4-3 with TRBJ2-7; the D call of TRBD1 rests on TCRdb alone, since no DNA is present to check it. Germline lookup yields CDR1 LGHNA and CDR2 YSLEER. The length of the CDR3 is 12 residues.

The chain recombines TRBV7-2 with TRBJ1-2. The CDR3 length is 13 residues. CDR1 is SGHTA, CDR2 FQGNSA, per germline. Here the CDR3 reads CASSLEALYGYTF.

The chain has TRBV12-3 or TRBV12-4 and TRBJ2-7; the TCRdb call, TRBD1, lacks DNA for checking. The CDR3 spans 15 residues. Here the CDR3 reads CASRRQGTGSYEQYF.

CDR3: CASSTGFGETQYF. The V and J genes are TRBV7-8 and TRBJ2-5; TCRdb names TRBD1, which stays unverified in the absence of DNA. Germline CDR1 reads SGHVS; CDR2 reads FQNEAQ. CDR3 length: 13 amino acids.

The CDR3 is CASSYIRGEKLFF. V usage is TRBV6-5 and J usage is TRBJ1-4. From germline, CDR1 is MNHEY and CDR2 SVGAGI. This CDR3 is built from 13 residues.

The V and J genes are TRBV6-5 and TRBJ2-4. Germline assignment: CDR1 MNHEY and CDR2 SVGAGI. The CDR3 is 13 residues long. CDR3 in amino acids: CASKVRAKNMQYF.

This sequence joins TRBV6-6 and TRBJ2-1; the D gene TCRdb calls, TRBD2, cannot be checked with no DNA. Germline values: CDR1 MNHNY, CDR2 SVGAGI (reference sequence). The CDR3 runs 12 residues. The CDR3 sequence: CASSNRAHEQFF.

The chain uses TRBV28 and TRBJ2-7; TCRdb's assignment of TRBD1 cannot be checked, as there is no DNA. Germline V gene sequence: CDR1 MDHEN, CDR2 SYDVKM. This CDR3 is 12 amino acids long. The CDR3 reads CASSPQVYEQYF.

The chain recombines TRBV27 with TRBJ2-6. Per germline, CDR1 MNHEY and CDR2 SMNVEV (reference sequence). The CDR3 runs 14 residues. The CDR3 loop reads CASSPYSGANVLTF.

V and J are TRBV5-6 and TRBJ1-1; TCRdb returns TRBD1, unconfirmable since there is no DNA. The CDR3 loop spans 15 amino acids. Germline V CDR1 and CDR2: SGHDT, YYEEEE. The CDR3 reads CASSLLDRSNTEAFF.